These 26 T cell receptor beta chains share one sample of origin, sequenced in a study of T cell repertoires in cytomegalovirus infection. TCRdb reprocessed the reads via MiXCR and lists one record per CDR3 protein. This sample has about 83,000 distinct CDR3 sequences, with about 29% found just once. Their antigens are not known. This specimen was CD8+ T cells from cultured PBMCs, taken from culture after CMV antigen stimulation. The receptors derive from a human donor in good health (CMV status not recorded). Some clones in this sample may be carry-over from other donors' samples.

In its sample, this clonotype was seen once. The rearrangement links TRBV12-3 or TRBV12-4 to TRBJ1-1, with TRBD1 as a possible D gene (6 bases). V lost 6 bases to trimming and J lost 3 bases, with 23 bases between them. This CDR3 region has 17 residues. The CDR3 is CASSSPWGTNKDTEAFF. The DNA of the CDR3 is TGTGCCAGCAGCTCCCCTTGGGGGACAAATAAGGACACTGAAGCTTTCTTT.

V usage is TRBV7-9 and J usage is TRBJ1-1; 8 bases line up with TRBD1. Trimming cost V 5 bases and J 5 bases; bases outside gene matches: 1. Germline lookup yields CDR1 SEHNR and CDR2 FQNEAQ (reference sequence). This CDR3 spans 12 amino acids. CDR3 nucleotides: TGTGCCAGCAGCGGACAGGGAACTGAAGCTTTCTTT. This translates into CASSGQGTEAFF.

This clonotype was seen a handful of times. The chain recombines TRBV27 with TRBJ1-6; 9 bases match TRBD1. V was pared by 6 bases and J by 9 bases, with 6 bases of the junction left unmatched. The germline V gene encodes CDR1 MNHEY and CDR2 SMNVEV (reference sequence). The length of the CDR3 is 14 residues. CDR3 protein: CASSSDRGSSPLHF. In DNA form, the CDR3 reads TGTGCCAGCAGCTCGGACAGGGGAAGTTCACCCCTCCACTTT.

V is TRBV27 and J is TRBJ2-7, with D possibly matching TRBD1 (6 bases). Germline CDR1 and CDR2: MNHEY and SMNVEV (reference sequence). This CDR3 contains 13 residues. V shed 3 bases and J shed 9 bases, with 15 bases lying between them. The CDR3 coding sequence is TGTGCCAGCAGTTTTTCTGTCAGGGGCCGGCAGTACTTC. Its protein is CASSFSVRGRQYF.

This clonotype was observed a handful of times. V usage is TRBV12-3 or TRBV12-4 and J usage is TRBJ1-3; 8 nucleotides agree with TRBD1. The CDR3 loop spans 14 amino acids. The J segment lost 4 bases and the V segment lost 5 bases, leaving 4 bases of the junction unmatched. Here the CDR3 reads CASSPGGSGNTIYF. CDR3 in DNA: TGTGCCAGCAGTCCAGGGGGCTCCGGAAACACCATATATTTT.

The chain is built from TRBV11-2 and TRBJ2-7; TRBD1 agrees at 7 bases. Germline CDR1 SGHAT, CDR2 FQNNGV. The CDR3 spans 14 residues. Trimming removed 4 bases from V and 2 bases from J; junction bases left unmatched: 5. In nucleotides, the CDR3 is TGTGCCAGCAGCTACGGGACAGCGGCCTACGAGCAGTACTTC. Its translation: CASSYGTAAYEQYF.

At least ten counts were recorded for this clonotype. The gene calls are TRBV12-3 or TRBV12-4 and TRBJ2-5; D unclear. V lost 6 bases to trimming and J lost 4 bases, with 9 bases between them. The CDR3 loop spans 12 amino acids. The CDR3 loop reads CASSLVGETQYF. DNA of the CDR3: TGTGCCAGCAGCTTGGTTGGAGAGACCCAGTACTTC.

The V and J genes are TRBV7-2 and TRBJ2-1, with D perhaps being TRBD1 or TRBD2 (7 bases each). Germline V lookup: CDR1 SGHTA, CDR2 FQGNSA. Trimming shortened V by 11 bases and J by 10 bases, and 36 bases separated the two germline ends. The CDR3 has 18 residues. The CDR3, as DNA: TGTGCCGGGGGGGGAAGGGGGCGTCGGCAGGTCCCTTTCAACGAGCAGTTCTTC. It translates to CAGGGRGRRQVPFNEQFF.

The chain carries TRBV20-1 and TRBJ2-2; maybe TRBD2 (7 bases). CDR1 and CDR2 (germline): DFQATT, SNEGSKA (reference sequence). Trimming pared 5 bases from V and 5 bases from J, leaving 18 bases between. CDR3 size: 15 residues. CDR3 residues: CSALTLGGATGELFF. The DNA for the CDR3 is TGCAGTGCTCTCACCCTAGGGGGGGCGACCGGGGAGCTGTTTTTT.

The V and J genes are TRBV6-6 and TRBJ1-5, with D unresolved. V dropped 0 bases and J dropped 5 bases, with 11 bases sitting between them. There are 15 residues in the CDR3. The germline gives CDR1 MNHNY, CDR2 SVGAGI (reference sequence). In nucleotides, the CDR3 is TGTGCCAGCAGTTACTCGATTGTAGGGTATCAGCCCCAGCATTTT. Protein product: CASSYSIVGYQPQHF.

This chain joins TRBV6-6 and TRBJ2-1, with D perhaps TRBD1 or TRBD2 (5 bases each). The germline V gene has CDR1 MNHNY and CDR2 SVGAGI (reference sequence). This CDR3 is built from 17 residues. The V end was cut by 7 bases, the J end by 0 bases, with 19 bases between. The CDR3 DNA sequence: TGTGCCAGCAACAGTGGGCCCGGGACGAGCTCCTACAATGAGCAGTTCTTC. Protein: CASNSGPGTSSYNEQFF.

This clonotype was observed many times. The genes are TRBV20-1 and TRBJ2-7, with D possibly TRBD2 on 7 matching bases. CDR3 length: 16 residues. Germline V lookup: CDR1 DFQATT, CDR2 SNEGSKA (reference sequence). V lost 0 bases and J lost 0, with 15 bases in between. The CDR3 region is CSARDGGAPRSYEQYF. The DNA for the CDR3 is TGCAGTGCTAGAGATGGGGGGGCCCCCCGCTCCTACGAGCAGTACTTC.

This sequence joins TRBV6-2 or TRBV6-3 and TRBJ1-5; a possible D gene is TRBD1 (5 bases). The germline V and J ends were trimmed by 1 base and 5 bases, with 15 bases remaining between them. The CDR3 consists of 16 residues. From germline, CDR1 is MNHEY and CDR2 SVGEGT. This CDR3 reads CASSYWAGRNDQPQHF. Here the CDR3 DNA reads TGTGCCAGCAGTTACTGGGCAGGGCGAAACGATCAGCCCCAGCATTTT.

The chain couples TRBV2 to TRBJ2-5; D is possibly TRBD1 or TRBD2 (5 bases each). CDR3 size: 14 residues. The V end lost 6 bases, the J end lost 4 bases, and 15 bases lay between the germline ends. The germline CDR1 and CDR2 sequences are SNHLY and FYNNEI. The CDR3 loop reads CASRGPEGGETQYF. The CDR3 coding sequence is TGTGCCAGCAGGGGACCAGAGGGCGGAGAGACCCAGTACTTC.

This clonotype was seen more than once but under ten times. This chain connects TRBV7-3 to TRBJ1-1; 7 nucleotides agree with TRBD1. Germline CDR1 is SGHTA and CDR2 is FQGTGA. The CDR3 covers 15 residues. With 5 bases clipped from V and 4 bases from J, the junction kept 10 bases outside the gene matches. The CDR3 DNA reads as TGTGCCAGCAGCCTCCTTGAGGGGGCCGGCACTGAAGCTTTCTTT. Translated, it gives CASSLLEGAGTEAFF.

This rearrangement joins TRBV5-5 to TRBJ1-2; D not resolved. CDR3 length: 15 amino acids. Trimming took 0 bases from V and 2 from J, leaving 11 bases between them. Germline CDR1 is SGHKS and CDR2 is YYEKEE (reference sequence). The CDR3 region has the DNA TGTGCCAGCAGCTTGGGGGTCAGTTACAACTATGGCTACACCTTC. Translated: CASSLGVSYNYGYTF.

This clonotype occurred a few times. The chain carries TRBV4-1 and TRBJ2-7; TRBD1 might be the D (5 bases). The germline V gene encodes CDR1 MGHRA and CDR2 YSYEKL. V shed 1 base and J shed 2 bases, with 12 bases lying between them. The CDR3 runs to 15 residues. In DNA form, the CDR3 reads TGCGCCAGCAGCCAAGGACAGTTTCCGACCTACGAGCAGTACTTC. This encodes CASSQGQFPTYEQYF.

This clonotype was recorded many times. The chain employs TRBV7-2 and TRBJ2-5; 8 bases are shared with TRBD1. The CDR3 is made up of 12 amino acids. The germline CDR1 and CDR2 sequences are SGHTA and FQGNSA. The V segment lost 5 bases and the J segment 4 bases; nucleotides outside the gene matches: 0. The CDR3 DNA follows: TGTGCCAGCAGCGACAGGGGAGAGACCCAGTACTTC. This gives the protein CASSDRGETQYF.

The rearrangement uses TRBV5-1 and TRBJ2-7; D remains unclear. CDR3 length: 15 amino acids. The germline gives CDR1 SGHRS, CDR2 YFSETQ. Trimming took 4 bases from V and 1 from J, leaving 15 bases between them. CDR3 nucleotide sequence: TGCGCCAGCAGCACCTCGCTAGGGTGGTCCTACGAGCAGTACTTC. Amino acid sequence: CASSTSLGWSYEQYF. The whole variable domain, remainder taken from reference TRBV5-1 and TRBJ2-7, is KAGVTQTPRYLIKTRGQQVTLSCSPISGHRSVSWYQQTPGQGLQFLFEYFSETQRNKGNFPGRFSGRQFSNSRSEMNVSTLELGDSALYLCASSTSLGWSYEQYFGPGTRLTVT.

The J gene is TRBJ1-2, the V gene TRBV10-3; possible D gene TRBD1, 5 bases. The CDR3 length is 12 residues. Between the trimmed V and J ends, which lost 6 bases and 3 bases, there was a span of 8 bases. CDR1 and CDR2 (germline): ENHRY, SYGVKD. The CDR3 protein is CAIRSGDYGYTF. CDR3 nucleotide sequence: TGTGCCATCAGATCGGGGGACTATGGCTACACCTTC.

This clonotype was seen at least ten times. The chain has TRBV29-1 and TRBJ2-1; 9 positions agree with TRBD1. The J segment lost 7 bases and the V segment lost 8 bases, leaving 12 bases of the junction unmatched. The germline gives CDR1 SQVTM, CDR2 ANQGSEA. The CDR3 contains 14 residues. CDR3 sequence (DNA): TGCAGCCCGTACGGCGGGGACAGGGTAAATGAGCAGTTCTTC. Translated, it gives CSPYGGDRVNEQFF.

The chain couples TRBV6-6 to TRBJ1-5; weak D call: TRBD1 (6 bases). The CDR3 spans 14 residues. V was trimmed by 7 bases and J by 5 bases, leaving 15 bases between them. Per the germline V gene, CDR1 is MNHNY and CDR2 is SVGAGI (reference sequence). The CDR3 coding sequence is TGTGCCAGCATTCGGGGGCAGGCGGATCAGCCCCAGCATTTT. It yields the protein CASIRGQADQPQHF.

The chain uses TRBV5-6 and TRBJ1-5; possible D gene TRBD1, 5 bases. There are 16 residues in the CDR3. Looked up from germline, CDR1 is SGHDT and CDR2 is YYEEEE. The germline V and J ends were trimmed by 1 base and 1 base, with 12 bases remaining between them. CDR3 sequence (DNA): TGTGCCAGCAGCTTGTCTGGGGACTGGAGCAATCAGCCCCAGCATTTT. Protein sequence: CASSLSGDWSNQPQHF.

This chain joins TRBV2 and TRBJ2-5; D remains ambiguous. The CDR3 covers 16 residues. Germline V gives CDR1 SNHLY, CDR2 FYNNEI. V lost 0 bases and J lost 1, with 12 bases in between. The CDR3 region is CASSEARREVQETQYF. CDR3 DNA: TGTGCCAGCAGTGAAGCCCGGCGAGAGGTCCAAGAGACCCAGTACTTC.

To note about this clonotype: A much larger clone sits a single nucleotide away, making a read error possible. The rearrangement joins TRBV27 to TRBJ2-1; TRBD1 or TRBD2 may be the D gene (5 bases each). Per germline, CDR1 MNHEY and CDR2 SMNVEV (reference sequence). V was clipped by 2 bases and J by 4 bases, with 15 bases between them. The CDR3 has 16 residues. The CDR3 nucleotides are TGTGCCAGCAGTTTACAGACTAACGGGGCGTACAATGAGCAGTTCTTC. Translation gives CASSLQTNGAYNEQFF.

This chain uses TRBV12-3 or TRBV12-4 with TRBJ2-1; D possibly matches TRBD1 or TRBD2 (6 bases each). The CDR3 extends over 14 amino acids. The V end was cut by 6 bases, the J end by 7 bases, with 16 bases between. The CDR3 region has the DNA TGTGCCAGCAGCGACCCGGGGGCTCAGAATGAGCAGTTCTTC. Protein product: CASSDPGAQNEQFF.